This TCR beta chain came from a study of T cell changes during pregnancy in multiple sclerosis. The CDR3 contains 14 residues. Germline V gene data show CDR1 as SNHLY and CDR2 as FYNNEI. Trimming took off 2 bases at V and 8 bases at J, with 12 bases between the two ends. Libraries were prepared by immunoSEQ multiplex PCR; TCRdb keeps only in-frame clonotypes and omits some of them. The table lists 54,000 or so clones, just over 90% of them singletons. The chain has TRBV2 and TRBJ2-2; no clear D gene. The sequencing used CD4+ T cells from peripheral blood mononuclear cells, collected before pregnancy. The origin of this receptor is a female donor with multiple sclerosis, enrolled in a pregnancy study. Written as DNA, the CDR3 is TGTGCCAGCAGTGAACCGCCCCGGAGAGGGGAGCTGTTTTTT. Protein sequence: CASSEPPRRGELFF.